These T cell receptor beta chains were read from a single sample in a study of post-analysis software for immune sequencing data. TCRdb re-called the PCR reads with MiXCR, one entry per CDR3 protein. In the table there are approximately 690,000 distinct CDR3 sequences, more than 50% of which are singletons. Sequencing input: blood. Receptors originate from a girl under 10 years old with multiple sclerosis. CDR3s include the opening cysteine and the closing phenylalanine or tryptophan. Fields, in order: V gene, clone size, D gene, J gene, CDR3 DNA, CDR3 protein. A D gene is named only where the DNA matches it firmly. The size field is filled for only some rows; it gives once, few, many or a size class.

V gene: TRBV7-2; clone size: -; D gene: -; J gene: TRBJ2-3; CDR3 DNA: TGTGCCAGCAGCTTAATCGAGAGCCCCGGGAACACAGATACGCAGTATTTT; CDR3 protein: CASSLIESPGNTDTQYF
V gene: TRBV6-2/TRBV6-3; clone size: -; D gene: TRBD2; J gene: TRBJ2-3; CDR3 DNA: TGTGCCAGCAGTTACGGTAGGACTAGCTTAGTATCAGATACGCAGTATTTT; CDR3 protein: CASSYGRTSLVSDTQYF
V gene: TRBV6-2/TRBV6-3; clone size: -; D gene: -; J gene: TRBJ2-5; CDR3 DNA: TGTGCCAGCAGCCTCCGATTAGAAGAGACCCAGTACTTC; CDR3 protein: CASSLRLEETQYF
V gene: TRBV18; clone size: few; D gene: -; J gene: TRBJ1-2; CDR3 DNA: TGTGCCAGCTCACCATTGGAACGGACCCCTAACTATGGCTACACCTTC; CDR3 protein: CASSPLERTPNYGYTF
V gene: TRBV7-2; clone size: -; D gene: -; J gene: TRBJ2-1; CDR3 DNA: TGTGCCAGCAGCCGTGGGGGTAGGTCCTACAATGGGCAGTTCTTC; CDR3 protein: CASSRGGRSYNGQFF
V gene: TRBV7-2; clone size: -; D gene: -; J gene: TRBJ1-1; CDR3 DNA: TGTGCCAGCAGCTTATTAAGAGGGGGTTACACTGAAGCTTTCTTT; CDR3 protein: CASSLLRGGYTEAFF
V gene: TRBV15; clone size: -; D gene: -; J gene: TRBJ2-1; CDR3 DNA: TGTGCCACCAGCAGAGGCCGGGGGGCTGGGTCCTACAATGAGCAGTTCTTC; CDR3 protein: CATSRGRGAGSYNEQFF
V gene: TRBV6-5; clone size: few; D gene: TRBD1; J gene: TRBJ2-1; CDR3 DNA: TGTGCCAGCAGGAGGGGCAGGGGGCCCTACAATGAGCAGTTCTTC; CDR3 protein: CASRRGRGPYNEQFF
V gene: TRBV27; clone size: -; D gene: TRBD2; J gene: TRBJ2-3; CDR3 DNA: TGTGCCAGCAGTCCTAGGACTAGCCCCACAGATACGCAGTATTTT; CDR3 protein: CASSPRTSPTDTQYF
V gene: TRBV3-1; clone size: -; D gene: -; J gene: TRBJ2-5; CDR3 DNA: TGTGCCAGCAGCCAGTCTGGGGAACCCCGGACCCAGTACTTC; CDR3 protein: CASSQSGEPRTQYF
V gene: TRBV14; clone size: few; D gene: -; J gene: TRBJ2-5; CDR3 DNA: TGTGCCAGCAGCCAAGTGGTCGAGACCCAGTACTTC; CDR3 protein: CASSQVVETQYF
V gene: TRBV11-2; clone size: -; D gene: -; J gene: TRBJ2-1; CDR3 DNA: TGTGCCAGCGGGGTCCCCTTTAATGAGCAGTTCTTC; CDR3 protein: CASGVPFNEQFF
V gene: TRBV9; clone size: few; D gene: -; J gene: TRBJ2-1; CDR3 DNA: TGTGCCAGCGGCCAGAATGAGCAGTTCTTC; CDR3 protein: CASGQNEQFF
V gene: TRBV18; clone size: -; D gene: -; J gene: TRBJ2-1; CDR3 DNA: TGTGCCAGCTCACCCAATCGGCCGTCATGGCAGTTCTTC; CDR3 protein: CASSPNRPSWQFF
V gene: TRBV20-1; clone size: -; D gene: -; J gene: TRBJ2-5; CDR3 DNA: TGCAGTGCCAGCCAGGGAGGGGGAGAGACCCAGTACTTC; CDR3 protein: CSASQGGGETQYF
V gene: TRBV20-1; clone size: few; D gene: TRBD2; J gene: TRBJ2-5; CDR3 DNA: TGCAGTGCTCTACTAGCGGGACCCCAAGAGACCCAGTACTTC; CDR3 protein: CSALLAGPQETQYF
V gene: TRBV6-1; clone size: -; D gene: -; J gene: TRBJ1-5; CDR3 DNA: TGTGCCGGCATCATGTCAGGGGAGCATCAGCCCCAGCATTTT; CDR3 protein: CAGIMSGEHQPQHF
V gene: TRBV12-3/TRBV12-4; clone size: -; D gene: -; J gene: TRBJ1-6; CDR3 DNA: TGTGCCAGCAGTTTCGAGGAATTTTCACCCCTCCACTTT; CDR3 protein: CASSFEEFSPLHF
V gene: TRBV29-1; clone size: few; D gene: -; J gene: TRBJ2-3; CDR3 DNA: TGCAGCGTCGGACAGCGGACAGATACGCAGTATTTT; CDR3 protein: CSVGQRTDTQYF
V gene: TRBV2; clone size: -; D gene: -; J gene: TRBJ2-7; CDR3 DNA: TGTGCCAGCAGTGTAGAGGTAACCTACGAGCAGTACTTC; CDR3 protein: CASSVEVTYEQYF
V gene: TRBV11-3; clone size: -; D gene: -; J gene: TRBJ2-4; CDR3 DNA: TGTGCCAGCAGCCCCGGGACTCGCATTCAGTACTTC; CDR3 protein: CASSPGTRIQYF
V gene: TRBV15; clone size: -; D gene: -; J gene: TRBJ2-7; CDR3 DNA: TGTGCCACCAGCAGAGATAGAGAGGACTACGAGCAGTACTTC; CDR3 protein: CATSRDREDYEQYF
V gene: TRBV5-6; clone size: -; D gene: -; J gene: TRBJ1-2; CDR3 DNA: TGTGCCAGCACCCCGGGTGGGTCCTTCTATGGCTACACCTTC; CDR3 protein: CASTPGGSFYGYTF
V gene: TRBV7-9; clone size: -; D gene: TRBD1; J gene: TRBJ2-6; CDR3 DNA: TGTGCCAGCCGGGACAGGGCGAGCTCTGGGGCCAACGTCCTGACTTTC; CDR3 protein: CASRDRASSGANVLTF
V gene: TRBV20-1; clone size: -; D gene: TRBD2; J gene: TRBJ2-5; CDR3 DNA: TGCAGTGCTAGAGCCCTTGTAGCGGGGGGGATGGAGACCCGGTACTTC; CDR3 protein: CSARALVAGGMETRYF
V gene: TRBV20-1; clone size: -; D gene: -; J gene: TRBJ1-1; CDR3 DNA: TGCAGTGCGCGGACCGGGAACACTGAAGCTTTCTTT; CDR3 protein: CSARTGNTEAFF
V gene: TRBV12-3/TRBV12-4; clone size: once; D gene: TRBD1; J gene: TRBJ1-5; CDR3 DNA: TGTGCCAGCAGCCCTACCCGACAGGGGGCTAGAGGGGAGATGCCCCAGCATTTT; CDR3 protein: CASSPTRQGARGEMPQHF
V gene: TRBV29-1; clone size: -; D gene: TRBD2; J gene: TRBJ2-7; CDR3 DNA: TGCAGCGCTTCGGGCGGGAGAACATACGAGCAGTACTTC; CDR3 protein: CSASGGRTYEQYF
V gene: TRBV5-5; clone size: -; D gene: TRBD1; J gene: TRBJ2-5; CDR3 DNA: TGTGCCAGCAGAGAGGACAGGGGGCGTTGGGAGACCCAGTACTTC; CDR3 protein: CASREDRGRWETQYF
V gene: TRBV6-5; clone size: few; D gene: -; J gene: TRBJ2-3; CDR3 DNA: TGTGCCAGCAGCCCCGACGACCCGGCTACGCAGTATTTT; CDR3 protein: CASSPDDPATQYF
V gene: TRBV13; clone size: few; D gene: -; J gene: TRBJ2-3; CDR3 DNA: TGTGCCAGCAGCTTAGAAGATTCGGCTATAGGGACAGATACGCAGTATTTT; CDR3 protein: CASSLEDSAIGTDTQYF
V gene: TRBV5-1; clone size: -; D gene: -; J gene: TRBJ1-1; CDR3 DNA: TGCGCCAGCAGCCAGGGCCCCGGATGGGGGACTGAAGCTTTCTTT; CDR3 protein: CASSQGPGWGTEAFF
V gene: TRBV29-1; clone size: -; D gene: -; J gene: TRBJ2-1; CDR3 DNA: TGCAGCCCAAGAGTTCGTAACAATGAGCAGTTCTTC; CDR3 protein: CSPRVRNNEQFF
V gene: TRBV5-1; clone size: -; D gene: -; J gene: TRBJ2-3; CDR3 DNA: TGCGCCAGCAGCTTGGTCCGGGGGTACACAGATACGCAGTATTTT; CDR3 protein: CASSLVRGYTDTQYF
V gene: TRBV7-9; clone size: -; D gene: TRBD2; J gene: TRBJ2-5; CDR3 DNA: TGTGCCAGCAGCCCCGGGACTAGCCTAGAGACCCAGTACTTC; CDR3 protein: CASSPGTSLETQYF
V gene: TRBV20-1; clone size: many; D gene: -; J gene: TRBJ1-1; CDR3 DNA: TGCAGTGCTAGTACAAATATGAACACTGAAGCTTTCTTT; CDR3 protein: CSASTNMNTEAFF
V gene: TRBV9; clone size: -; D gene: -; J gene: TRBJ2-4; CDR3 DNA: TGTGCCAGCAGCGTATTCGGACTCTGGGGAAACATTCAGTACTTC; CDR3 protein: CASSVFGLWGNIQYF
V gene: TRBV6-1; clone size: -; D gene: -; J gene: TRBJ2-7; CDR3 DNA: TGTGCCAGCAGTGAAGCTTTCCGGGGCACCGAGCAGTACTTC; CDR3 protein: CASSEAFRGTEQYF
V gene: TRBV6-5; clone size: -; D gene: TRBD1; J gene: TRBJ1-5; CDR3 DNA: TGTGCCAGCAGTTATAACAGGGGAAGCAATCAGCCCCAGCATTTT; CDR3 protein: CASSYNRGSNQPQHF
V gene: TRBV6-1; clone size: -; D gene: -; J gene: TRBJ2-1; CDR3 DNA: TGTGCCAGCAGGGGTGGTCATAGCTCCTACAATGAGCAGTTCTTC; CDR3 protein: CASRGGHSSYNEQFF
V gene: TRBV25-1; clone size: -; D gene: -; J gene: TRBJ2-1; CDR3 DNA: TGTGCCAGCAGTGAATGGGGGGGGCACAACTACAATGAGCAGTTCTTC; CDR3 protein: CASSEWGGHNYNEQFF
V gene: TRBV5-4; clone size: few; D gene: -; J gene: TRBJ2-7; CDR3 DNA: TGTGCCAGCAGCTTGGGGGCCCTGTCGGGGGAGCAGTACTTC; CDR3 protein: CASSLGALSGEQYF
V gene: TRBV5-5; clone size: -; D gene: -; J gene: TRBJ2-3; CDR3 DNA: TGTGCCAGCAGCTCACAGGGGAGGTACACAGATACGCAGTATTTT; CDR3 protein: CASSSQGRYTDTQYF
V gene: TRBV7-2; clone size: once; D gene: -; J gene: TRBJ1-2; CDR3 DNA: TGTGCCAGCAGCTTAGCGTCCGGGAGAGGCTACACCTTC; CDR3 protein: CASSLASGRGYTF
V gene: TRBV25-1; clone size: -; D gene: -; J gene: TRBJ2-5; CDR3 DNA: TGTGCCAGCAGTGCCACAAGCCCAGGCGGCGCAGCGGGAGAGACCCAGTACTTC; CDR3 protein: CASSATSPGGAAGETQYF
V gene: TRBV28; clone size: once; D gene: -; J gene: TRBJ2-7; CDR3 DNA: TGTGCCAGCAGGCCTCCCGCGGGGCGTCCATACGAGCAGTACTTC; CDR3 protein: CASRPPAGRPYEQYF
V gene: TRBV6-2/TRBV6-3; clone size: once; D gene: -; J gene: TRBJ2-1; CDR3 DNA: TGTGCCAGCAGTTACACAGGGTCTGTGGGCAATGAGCAGTTCTTC; CDR3 protein: CASSYTGSVGNEQFF
V gene: TRBV6-2/TRBV6-3; clone size: few; D gene: TRBD2; J gene: TRBJ2-1; CDR3 DNA: TGTGCCAGCAGTATACGAAGCGGGGACTCCTACAATGAGCAGTTCTTC; CDR3 protein: CASSIRSGDSYNEQFF
V gene: TRBV10-2; clone size: -; D gene: TRBD2; J gene: TRBJ2-3; CDR3 DNA: TGCGCCAGCAGAGGTCCGGGACTAGCTGGAGATACGCAGTATTTT; CDR3 protein: CASRGPGLAGDTQYF